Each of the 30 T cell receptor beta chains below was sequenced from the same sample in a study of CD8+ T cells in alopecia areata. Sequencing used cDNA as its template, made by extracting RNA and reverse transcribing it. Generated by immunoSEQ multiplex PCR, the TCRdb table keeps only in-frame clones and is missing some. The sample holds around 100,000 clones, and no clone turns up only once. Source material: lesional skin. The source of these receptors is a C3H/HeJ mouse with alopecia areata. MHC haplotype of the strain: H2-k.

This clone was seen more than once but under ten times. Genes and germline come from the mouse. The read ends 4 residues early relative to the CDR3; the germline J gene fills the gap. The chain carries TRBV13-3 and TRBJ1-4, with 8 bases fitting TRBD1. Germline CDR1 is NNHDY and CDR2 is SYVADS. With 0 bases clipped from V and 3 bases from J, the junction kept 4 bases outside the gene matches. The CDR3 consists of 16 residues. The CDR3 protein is CASSDEAGGANERLFF. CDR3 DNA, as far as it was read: TGTGCCAGCAGTGATGAGGCAGGGGGCGCCAACGAA. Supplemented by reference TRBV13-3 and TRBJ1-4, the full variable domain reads EAAVTQSPRSKVAVTGGKVTLSCHQTNNHDYMYWYRQDTGHGLRLIHYSYVADSTEKGDIPDGYKASRPSQENFSLILELASLSQTAVYFCASSDEAGGANERLFFGHGTKLSVL.

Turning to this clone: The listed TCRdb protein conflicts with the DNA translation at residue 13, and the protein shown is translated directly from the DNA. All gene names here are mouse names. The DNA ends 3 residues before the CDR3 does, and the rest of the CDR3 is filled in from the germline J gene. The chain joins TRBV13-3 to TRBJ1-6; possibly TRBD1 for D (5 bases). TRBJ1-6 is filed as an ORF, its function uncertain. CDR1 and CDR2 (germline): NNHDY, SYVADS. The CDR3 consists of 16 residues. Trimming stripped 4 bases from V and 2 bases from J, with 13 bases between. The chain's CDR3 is CASSLQGKAYNSPLYF. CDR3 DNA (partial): TGTGCCAGCAGTTTGCAGGGAAAGGCCTATAATTCGCCC.

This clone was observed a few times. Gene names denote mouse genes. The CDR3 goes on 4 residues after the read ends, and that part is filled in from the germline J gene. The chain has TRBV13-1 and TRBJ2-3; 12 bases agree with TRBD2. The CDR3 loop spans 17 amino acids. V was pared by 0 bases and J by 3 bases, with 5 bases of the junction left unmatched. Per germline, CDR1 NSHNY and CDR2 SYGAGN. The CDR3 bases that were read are TGTGCCAGCAGTGATGCTTCGGGACTGGGGGGAGCAGAA. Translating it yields CASSDASGLGGAE. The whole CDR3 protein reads CASSDASGLGGAETLYF.

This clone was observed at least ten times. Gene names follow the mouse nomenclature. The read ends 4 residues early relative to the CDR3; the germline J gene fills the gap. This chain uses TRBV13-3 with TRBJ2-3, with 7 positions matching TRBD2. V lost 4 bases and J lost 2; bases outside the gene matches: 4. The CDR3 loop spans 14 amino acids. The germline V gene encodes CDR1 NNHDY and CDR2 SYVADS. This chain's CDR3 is CASSQLGVAETLYF. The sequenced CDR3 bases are TGTGCCAGCAGTCAGCTGGGGGTTGCAGAA.

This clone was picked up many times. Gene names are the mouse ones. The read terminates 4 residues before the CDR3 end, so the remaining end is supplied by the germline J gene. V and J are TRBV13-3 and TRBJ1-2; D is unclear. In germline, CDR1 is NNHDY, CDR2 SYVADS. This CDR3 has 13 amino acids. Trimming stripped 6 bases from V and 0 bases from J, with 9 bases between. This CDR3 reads CASTPSANSDYTF. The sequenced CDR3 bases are TGTGCCAGCACCCCCAGTGCAAACTCC.

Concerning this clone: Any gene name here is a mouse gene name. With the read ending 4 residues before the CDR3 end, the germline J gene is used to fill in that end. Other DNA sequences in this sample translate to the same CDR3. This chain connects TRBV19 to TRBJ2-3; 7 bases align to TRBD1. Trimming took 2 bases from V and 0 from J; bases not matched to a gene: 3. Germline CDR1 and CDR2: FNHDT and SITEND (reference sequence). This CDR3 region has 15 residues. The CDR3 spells CASSITQGSAETLYF. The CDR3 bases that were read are TGTGCCAGCAGTATTACACAGGGGAGTGCAGAA.

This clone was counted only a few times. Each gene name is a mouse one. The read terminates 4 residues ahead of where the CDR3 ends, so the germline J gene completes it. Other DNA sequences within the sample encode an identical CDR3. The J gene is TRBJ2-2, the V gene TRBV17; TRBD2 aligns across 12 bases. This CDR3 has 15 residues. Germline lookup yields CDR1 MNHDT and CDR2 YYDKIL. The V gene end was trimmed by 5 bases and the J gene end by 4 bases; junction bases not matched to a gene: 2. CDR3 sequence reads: CASSGTGGPTGQLYF. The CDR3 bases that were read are TGTGCTAGCAGTGGGACTGGGGGGCCCACCGGG. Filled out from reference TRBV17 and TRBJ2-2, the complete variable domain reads DTTVKQNPRYKLARVGKPVNLICSQTMNHDTMYWYQKKPNQAPKLLLFYYDKILNREADTFEKFQSSRPNNSFCSLYIGSAGLEYSAMYLCASSGTGGPTGQLYFGEGSKLTVL.

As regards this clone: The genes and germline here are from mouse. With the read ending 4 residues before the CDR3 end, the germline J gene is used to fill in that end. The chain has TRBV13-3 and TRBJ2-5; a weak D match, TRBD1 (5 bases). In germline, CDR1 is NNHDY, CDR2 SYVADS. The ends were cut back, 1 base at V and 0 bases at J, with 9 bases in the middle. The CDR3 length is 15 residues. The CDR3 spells CASSDWTLNQDTQYF. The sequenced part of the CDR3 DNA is TGTGCCAGCAGTGATTGGACACTTAACCAAGAC.

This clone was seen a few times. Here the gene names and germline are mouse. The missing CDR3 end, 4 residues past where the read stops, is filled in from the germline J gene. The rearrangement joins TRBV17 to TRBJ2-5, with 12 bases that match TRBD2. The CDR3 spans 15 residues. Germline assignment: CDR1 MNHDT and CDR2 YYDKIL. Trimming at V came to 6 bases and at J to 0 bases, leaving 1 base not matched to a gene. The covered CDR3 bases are TGTGCTAGCAGGGGGACTGGGGGGAACCAAGAC. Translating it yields CASRGTGGNQD. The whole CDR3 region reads CASRGTGGNQDTQYF.

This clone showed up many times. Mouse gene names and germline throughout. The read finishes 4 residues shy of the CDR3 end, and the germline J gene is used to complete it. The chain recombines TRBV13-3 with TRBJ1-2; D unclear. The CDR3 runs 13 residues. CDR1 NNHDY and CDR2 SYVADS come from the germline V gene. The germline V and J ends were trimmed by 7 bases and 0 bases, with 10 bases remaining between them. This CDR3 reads CASSHNANSDYTF. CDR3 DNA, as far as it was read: TGTGCCAGCTCCCACAATGCAAACTCC.

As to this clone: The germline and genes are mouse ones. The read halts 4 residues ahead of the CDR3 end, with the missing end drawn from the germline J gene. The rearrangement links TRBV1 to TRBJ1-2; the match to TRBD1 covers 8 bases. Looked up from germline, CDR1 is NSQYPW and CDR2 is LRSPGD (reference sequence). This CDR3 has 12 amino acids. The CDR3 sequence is CTCSGTGIDYTF. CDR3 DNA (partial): TGCACCTGCAGTGGGACAGGGATC.

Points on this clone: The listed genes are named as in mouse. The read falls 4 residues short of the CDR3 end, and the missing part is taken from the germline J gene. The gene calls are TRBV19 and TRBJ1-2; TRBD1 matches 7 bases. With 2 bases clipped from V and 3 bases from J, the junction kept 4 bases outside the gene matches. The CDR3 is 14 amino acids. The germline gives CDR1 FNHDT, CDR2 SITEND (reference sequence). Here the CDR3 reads CASSMRGLDSDYTF. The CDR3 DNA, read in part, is TGTGCCAGCAGTATGAGGGGGCTGGACTCC.

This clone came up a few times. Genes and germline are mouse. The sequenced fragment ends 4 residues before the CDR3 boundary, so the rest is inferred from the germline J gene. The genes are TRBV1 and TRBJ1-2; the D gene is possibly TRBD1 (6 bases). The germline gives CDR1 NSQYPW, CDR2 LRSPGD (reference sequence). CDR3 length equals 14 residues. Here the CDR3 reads CTCSAAGRGSDYTF. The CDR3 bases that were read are TGCACCTGCAGTGCTGCAGGGAGGGGGTCC.

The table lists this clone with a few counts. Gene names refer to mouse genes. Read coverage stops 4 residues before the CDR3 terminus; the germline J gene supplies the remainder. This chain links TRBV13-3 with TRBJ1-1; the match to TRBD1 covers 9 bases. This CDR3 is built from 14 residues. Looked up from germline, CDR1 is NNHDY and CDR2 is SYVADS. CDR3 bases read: TGTGCCAGCAGTGACGACAGGGGGGAGACA. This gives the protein CASSDDRGET. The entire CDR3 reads CASSDDRGETEVFF.

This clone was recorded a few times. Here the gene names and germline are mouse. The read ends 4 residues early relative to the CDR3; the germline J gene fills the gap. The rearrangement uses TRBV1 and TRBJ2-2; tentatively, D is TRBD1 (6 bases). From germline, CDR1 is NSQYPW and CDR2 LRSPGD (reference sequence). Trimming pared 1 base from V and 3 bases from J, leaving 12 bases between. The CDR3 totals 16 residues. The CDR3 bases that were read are TGCACCTGCAGTGCAGCCCCCTCAGGGGACACCGGG. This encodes CTCSAAPSGDTG. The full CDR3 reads CTCSAAPSGDTGQLYF.

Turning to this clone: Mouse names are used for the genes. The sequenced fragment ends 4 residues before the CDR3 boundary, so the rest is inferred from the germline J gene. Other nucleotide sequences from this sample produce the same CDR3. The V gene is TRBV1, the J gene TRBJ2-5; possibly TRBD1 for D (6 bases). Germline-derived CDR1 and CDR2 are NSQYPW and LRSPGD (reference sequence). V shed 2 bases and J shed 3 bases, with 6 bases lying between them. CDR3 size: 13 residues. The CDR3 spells CTCSATGQDTQYF. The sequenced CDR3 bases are TGCACCTGCAGTGCAACAGGGCAAGAC.

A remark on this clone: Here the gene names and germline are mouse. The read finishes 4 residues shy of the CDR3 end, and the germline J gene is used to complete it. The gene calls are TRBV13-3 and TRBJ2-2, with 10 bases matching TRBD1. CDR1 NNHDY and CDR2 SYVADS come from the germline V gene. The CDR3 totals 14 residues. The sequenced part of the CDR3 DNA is TGTGCCAGCAGGGCCGGGACAGGGGACGGG. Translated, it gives CASRAGTGDG. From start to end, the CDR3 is CASRAGTGDGQLYF.

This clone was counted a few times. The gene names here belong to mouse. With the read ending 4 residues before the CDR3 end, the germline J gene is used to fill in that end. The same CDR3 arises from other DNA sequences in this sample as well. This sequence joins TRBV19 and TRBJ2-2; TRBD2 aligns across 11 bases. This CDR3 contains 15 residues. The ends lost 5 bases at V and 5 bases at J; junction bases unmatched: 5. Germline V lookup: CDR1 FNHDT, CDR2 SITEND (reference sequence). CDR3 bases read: TGTGCCAGCAGCATCGGGACTGGGGGAACCGGG. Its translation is CASSIGTGGTG. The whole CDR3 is CASSIGTGGTGQLYF.

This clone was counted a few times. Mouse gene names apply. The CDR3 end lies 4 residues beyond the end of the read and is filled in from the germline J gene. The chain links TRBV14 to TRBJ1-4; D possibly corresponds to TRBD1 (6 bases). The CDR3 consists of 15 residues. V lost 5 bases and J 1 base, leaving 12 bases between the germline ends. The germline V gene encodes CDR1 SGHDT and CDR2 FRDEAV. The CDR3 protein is CASSPGQNSNERLFF. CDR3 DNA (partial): TGTGCCAGCAGCCCTGGACAGAATTCCAACGAA.

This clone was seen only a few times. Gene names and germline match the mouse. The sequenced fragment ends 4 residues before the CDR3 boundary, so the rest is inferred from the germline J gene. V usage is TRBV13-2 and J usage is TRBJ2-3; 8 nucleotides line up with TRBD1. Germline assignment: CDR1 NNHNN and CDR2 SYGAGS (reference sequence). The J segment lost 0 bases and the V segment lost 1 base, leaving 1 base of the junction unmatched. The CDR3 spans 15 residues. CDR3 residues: CASGDRQGSAETLYF. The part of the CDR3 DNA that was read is TGTGCCAGCGGTGATCGACAGGGGAGTGCAGAA.

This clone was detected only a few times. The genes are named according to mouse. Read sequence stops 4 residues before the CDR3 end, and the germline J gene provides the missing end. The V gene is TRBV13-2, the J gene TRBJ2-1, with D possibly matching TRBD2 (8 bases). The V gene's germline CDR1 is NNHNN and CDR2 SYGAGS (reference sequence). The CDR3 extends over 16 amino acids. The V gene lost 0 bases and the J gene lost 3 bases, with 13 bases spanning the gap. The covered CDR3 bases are TGTGCCAGCGGTGATGCAGGGGGGGGGCGCTATGCT. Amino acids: CASGDAGGGRYA. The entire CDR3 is CASGDAGGGRYAEQFF.

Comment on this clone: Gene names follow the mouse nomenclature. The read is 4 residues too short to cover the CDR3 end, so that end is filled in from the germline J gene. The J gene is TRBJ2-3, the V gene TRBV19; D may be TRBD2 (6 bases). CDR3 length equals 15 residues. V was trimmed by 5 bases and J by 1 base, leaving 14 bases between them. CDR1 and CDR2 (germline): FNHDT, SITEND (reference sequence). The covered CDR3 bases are TGTGCCAGCAGCCAATCTGGGGCTGGTGCAGAA. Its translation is CASSQSGAGAE. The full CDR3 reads CASSQSGAGAETLYF.

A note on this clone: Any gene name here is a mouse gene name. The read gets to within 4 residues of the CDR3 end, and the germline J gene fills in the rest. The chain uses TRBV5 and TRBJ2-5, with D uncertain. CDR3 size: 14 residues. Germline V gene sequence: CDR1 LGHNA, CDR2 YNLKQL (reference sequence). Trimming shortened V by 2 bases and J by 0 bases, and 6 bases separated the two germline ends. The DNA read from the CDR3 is TGTGCCAGCAGCCAATCAGAAAACCAAGAC. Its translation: CASSQSENQD. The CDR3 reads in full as CASSQSENQDTQYF.

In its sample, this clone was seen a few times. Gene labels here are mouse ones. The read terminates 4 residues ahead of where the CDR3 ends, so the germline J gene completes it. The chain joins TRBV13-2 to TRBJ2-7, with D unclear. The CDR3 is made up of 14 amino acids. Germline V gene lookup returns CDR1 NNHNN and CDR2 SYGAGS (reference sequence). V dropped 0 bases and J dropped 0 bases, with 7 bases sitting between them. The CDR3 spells CASGDAYNSYEQYF. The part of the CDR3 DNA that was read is TGTGCCAGCGGTGATGCTTACAACTCCTAT.

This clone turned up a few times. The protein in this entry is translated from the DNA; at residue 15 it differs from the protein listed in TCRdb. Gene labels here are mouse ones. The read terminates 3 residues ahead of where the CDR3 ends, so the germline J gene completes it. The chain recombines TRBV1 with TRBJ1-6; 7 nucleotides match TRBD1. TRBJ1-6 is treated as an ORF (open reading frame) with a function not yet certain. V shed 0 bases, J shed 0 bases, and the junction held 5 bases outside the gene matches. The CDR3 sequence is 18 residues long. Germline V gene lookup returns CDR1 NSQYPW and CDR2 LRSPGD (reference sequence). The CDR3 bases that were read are TGCACCTGCAGTGCAGACCCCGGGACAGATTCCTATAATTCGCCC. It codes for CTCSADPGTDSYNSP. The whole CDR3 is CTCSADPGTDSYNSPLYF.

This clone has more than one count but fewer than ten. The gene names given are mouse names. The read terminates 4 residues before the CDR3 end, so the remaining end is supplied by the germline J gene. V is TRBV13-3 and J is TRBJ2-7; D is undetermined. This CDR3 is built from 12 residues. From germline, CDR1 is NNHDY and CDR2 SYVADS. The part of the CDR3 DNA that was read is TGTGCCAGCAGTGTGGGTCCTTAT. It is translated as CASSVGPY. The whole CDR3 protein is CASSVGPYEQYF.

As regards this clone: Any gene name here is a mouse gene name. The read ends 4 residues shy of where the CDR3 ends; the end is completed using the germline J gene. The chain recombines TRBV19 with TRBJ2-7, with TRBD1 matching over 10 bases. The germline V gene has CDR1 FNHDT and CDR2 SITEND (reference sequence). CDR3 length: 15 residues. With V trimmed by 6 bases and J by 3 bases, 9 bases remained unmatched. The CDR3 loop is CASTLRDRGYYEQYF. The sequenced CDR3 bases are TGTGCCAGCACCCTTCGGGACAGGGGTTACTAT. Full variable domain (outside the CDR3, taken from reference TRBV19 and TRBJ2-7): GGIITQTPKFLIGQEGQKLTLKCQQNFNHDTMYWYRQDSGKGLRLIYYSITENDLQKGDLSEGYDASREKKSSFSLTVTSAQKNEMAVFLCASTLRDRGYYEQYFGPGTRLTVL.

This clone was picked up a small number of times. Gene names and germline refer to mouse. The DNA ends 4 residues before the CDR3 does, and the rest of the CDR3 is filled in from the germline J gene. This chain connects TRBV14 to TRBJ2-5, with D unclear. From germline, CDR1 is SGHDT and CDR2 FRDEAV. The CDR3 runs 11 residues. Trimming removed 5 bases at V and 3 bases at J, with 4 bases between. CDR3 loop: CASSQQDTQYF. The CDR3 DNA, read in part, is TGTGCCAGCAGCCAGCAAGAC. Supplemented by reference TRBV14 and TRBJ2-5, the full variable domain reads EAGVTQSPRYAVLQEGQAVSFWCDPISGHDTLYWYQQPRDQGPQLLVYFRDEAVIDNSQLPSDRFSAVRPKGTNSTLKIQSAKQGDTATYLCASSQQDTQYFGPGTRLLVL.

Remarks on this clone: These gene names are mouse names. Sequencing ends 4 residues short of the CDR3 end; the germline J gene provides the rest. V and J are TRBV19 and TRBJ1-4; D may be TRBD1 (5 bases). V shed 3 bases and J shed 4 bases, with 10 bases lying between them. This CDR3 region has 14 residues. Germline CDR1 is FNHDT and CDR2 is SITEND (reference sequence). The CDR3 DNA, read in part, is TGTGCCAGCAGTACCGGACAAGACAACGAA. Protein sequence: CASSTGQDNE. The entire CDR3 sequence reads CASSTGQDNERLFF.

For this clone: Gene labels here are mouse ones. Here the CDR3 reads CASSEGPRDNANTEVFF. Partial CDR3 DNA: TGTGCCAGCAGTGAAGGCCCCCGGGACAATGCAAACACA. The J gene is TRBJ1-1, the V gene TRBV13-3; tentative D call: TRBD1 (6 bases). The CDR3 end falls 4 residues outside the read, so it is completed with the germline J gene. Trimming removed 2 bases from V and 0 bases from J, with 17 bases in between. The CDR3 has 17 residues. Germline V gives CDR1 NNHDY, CDR2 SYVADS.